These T cell receptor beta chains were read from a single sample in a study of OX40 agonist ivuxolimab in advanced cancers. The assay was immunoSEQ multiplex PCR, and TCRdb's table has in-frame clones only and misses some. This sample yields around 60,000 clones, of which about 90% are seen a single time; 16% belongs to the top ten. The source was CD4+ or CD8+ T cells sorted from blood, collected in a trial of the OX40 agonist ivuxolimab. These receptors were taken from an adult with an advanced solid tumor such as melanoma, head and neck, liver or kidney cancer. Each CDR3 is given with its conserved first and last residue. The D gene is left open where the match is weak. Size tells how often a clone was seen (once, few, many) or the class of an expanded clone, and some rows leave it out.

j_call: TRBJ1-1; v_call: TRBV5-4; clone_size: .; d_call: TRBD1; cdr3_aa: CASSPSTGMNTEAFF; cdr3_nt: TGTGCCAGCAGCCCGTCGACAGGGATGAACACTGAAGCTTTCTTT
j_call: TRBJ2-7; v_call: TRBV6-5; clone_size: .; d_call: .; cdr3_aa: CASRRGSPYEQYF; cdr3_nt: TGTGCCAGCAGACGGGGTTCGCCCTACGAGCAGTACTTC
j_call: TRBJ2-3; v_call: TRBV27; clone_size: .; d_call: .; cdr3_aa: CASGYNRASQYF; cdr3_nt: TGTGCCAGCGGTTATAACAGGGCTTCGCAGTATTTT
j_call: TRBJ2-2; v_call: TRBV5-1; clone_size: .; d_call: .; cdr3_aa: CASSPLLRENTGELFF; cdr3_nt: TGCGCCAGCAGCCCTCTGTTGCGGGAGAACACCGGGGAGCTGTTTTTT
j_call: TRBJ2-4; v_call: TRBV18; clone_size: .; d_call: TRBD2; cdr3_aa: CASSHGTSGLKNIQYF; cdr3_nt: TGTGCCAGCTCACACGGGACTAGCGGACTCAAAAACATTCAGTACTTC
j_call: TRBJ2-3; v_call: TRBV9; clone_size: .; d_call: TRBD1; cdr3_aa: CASSVGTGAPDTQYF; cdr3_nt: TGTGCCAGCAGCGTCGGGACAGGGGCCCCAGATACGCAGTATTTT
j_call: TRBJ2-5; v_call: TRBV10-3; clone_size: .; d_call: TRBD1; cdr3_aa: CAISEGTGQETQYF; cdr3_nt: TGTGCCATCAGTGAAGGGACAGGACAAGAGACCCAGTACTTC
j_call: TRBJ2-7; v_call: TRBV6-6; clone_size: .; d_call: .; cdr3_aa: CASSYKGPDDGYEQYF; cdr3_nt: TGTGCCAGCAGTTACAAGGGGCCAGATGATGGCTACGAGCAGTACTTC
j_call: TRBJ1-3; v_call: TRBV10-3; clone_size: .; d_call: TRBD1; cdr3_aa: CATRGQAAGNTIYF; cdr3_nt: TGTGCCACGAGAGGACAGGCGGCTGGAAACACCATATATTTT
j_call: TRBJ1-2; v_call: TRBV6-5; clone_size: .; d_call: .; cdr3_aa: CASIPHRGDVTGYTF; cdr3_nt: TGTGCCAGCATCCCCCATCGCGGGGACGTAACTGGCTACACCTTC
j_call: TRBJ1-5; v_call: TRBV2; clone_size: .; d_call: .; cdr3_aa: CAIADRHSNQPQHF; cdr3_nt: TGTGCCATCGCGGACAGACATAGCAATCAGCCCCAGCATTTT
j_call: TRBJ2-1; v_call: TRBV11-2; clone_size: .; d_call: TRBD1; cdr3_aa: CASSFGQGRSYNEQFF; cdr3_nt: TGTGCCAGCAGCTTCGGACAGGGACGCTCCTACAATGAGCAGTTCTTC
j_call: TRBJ2-7; v_call: TRBV5-4; clone_size: few; d_call: .; cdr3_aa: CASRAGTGTYEQYF; cdr3_nt: TGTGCCAGCAGGGCCGGGACGGGTACGTACGAGCAGTACTTC
j_call: TRBJ2-5; v_call: TRBV5-1; clone_size: .; d_call: TRBD2; cdr3_aa: CASSLLAGEETQYF; cdr3_nt: TGCGCCAGCAGCCTCCTAGCGGGAGAAGAGACCCAGTACTTC
j_call: TRBJ2-1; v_call: TRBV5-1; clone_size: .; d_call: TRBD2; cdr3_aa: CASSAGLAGARAEQFF; cdr3_nt: TGCGCCAGCAGCGCGGGACTAGCGGGAGCGCGGGCTGAGCAGTTCTTC
j_call: TRBJ2-7; v_call: TRBV7-3; clone_size: few; d_call: TRBD2; cdr3_aa: CASSSTGTRDYEQYF; cdr3_nt: TGTGCCAGCAGCTCCACCGGGACTAGGGACTACGAGCAGTACTTC
j_call: TRBJ2-3; v_call: TRBV14; clone_size: .; d_call: TRBD1; cdr3_aa: CASSPRQGARLDTQYF; cdr3_nt: TGTGCCAGCAGCCCCCGACAGGGGGCTCGTTTAGATACGCAGTATTTT
j_call: TRBJ2-1; v_call: TRBV5-6; clone_size: .; d_call: TRBD2; cdr3_aa: CASSLVRLAGTDEQFF; cdr3_nt: TGTGCCAGCAGCTTGGTTAGGCTAGCGGGAACGGATGAGCAGTTCTTC
j_call: TRBJ2-7; v_call: TRBV29-1; clone_size: .; d_call: TRBD1; cdr3_aa: CSVTPTGGSTGQYF; cdr3_nt: TGCAGCGTAACACCGACAGGGGGCTCTACCGGGCAGTACTTC
j_call: TRBJ2-7; v_call: TRBV14; clone_size: .; d_call: .; cdr3_aa: CASSRSGRGVEQYF; cdr3_nt: TGTGCCAGCAGCCGGTCCGGAAGGGGCGTCGAGCAGTACTTC
j_call: TRBJ2-7; v_call: TRBV28; clone_size: .; d_call: .; cdr3_aa: CASSLSGSSYEQYF; cdr3_nt: TGTGCCAGCAGTTTGAGCGGAAGCTCCTACGAGCAGTACTTC
j_call: TRBJ2-7; v_call: TRBV6-6; clone_size: .; d_call: TRBD1; cdr3_aa: CASSYSWTGHGEQYF; cdr3_nt: TGTGCCAGCAGTTACTCATGGACAGGCCATGGCGAGCAGTACTTC
j_call: TRBJ2-6; v_call: TRBV7-9; clone_size: .; d_call: .; cdr3_aa: CASSQSGANVLTF; cdr3_nt: TGTGCCAGCAGCCAATCTGGGGCCAACGTCCTGACTTTC
j_call: TRBJ2-7; v_call: TRBV19; clone_size: .; d_call: .; cdr3_aa: CASSIGPAEAGEQYF; cdr3_nt: TGTGCCAGTAGTATAGGACCGGCGGAGGCAGGCGAGCAGTACTTC
j_call: TRBJ2-7; v_call: TRBV7-9; clone_size: .; d_call: .; cdr3_aa: CASSLNSYEQYF; cdr3_nt: TGTGCCAGCAGCTTAAACTCCTACGAGCAGTACTTC